Detailed here is one TCR beta chain. This entry is derived from a study of shared clonotypes between healthy human individuals. The donors, all of them Caucasian adults, lived in Nashville, Tennessee. Profiled with immunoSEQ multiplex PCR; TCRdb holds only in-frame clones, not every one. The profile covers 600,000 to 800,000 clones, with 72% appearing a single time and more than 1.5% taken by the ten largest. Germline loops: CDR1 MNHNS, CDR2 SASEGT. V was clipped by 7 bases and J by 0 bases, with 13 bases between them. This CDR3 comprises 15 residues. The specimen sequenced was memory CD4+ T cells sorted from blood. Subset noted: CD45RA-negative fraction. The TCR sequence derives from a woman aged 25-40 years in good health. This sequence joins TRBV6-1 and TRBJ2-1; tentatively, D is TRBD1 or TRBD2 (6 bases each). CDR3: CASKTGANSYNEQFF. The CDR3 DNA reads TGTGCCAGCAAGACGGGGGCAAACTCCTACAATGAGCAGTTCTTC.